At least ten counts were recorded for the clone carrying this TCR beta chain. Its specificity is unknown. This entry belongs to a study of blood T cells in healthy people across ages. Staff drew around 10 milliliters of peripheral blood from each donor. In each sample, at least 7 million PBMCs were isolated. Sample-barcoded 5' priming and a J-beta primer mix drove a second PCR of roughly 7 to 11 cycles. Each CDR3 protein gets one entry after TCRdb re-called the 5' RACE reads with MiXCR. The table includes about 650,000 distinct CDR3 sequences, under 65% detected once. General study points: TCR beta diversity per million T cells fell roughly linearly with age.

The germline gives CDR1 DFQATT, CDR2 SNEGSKA (reference sequence). CDR3 length equals 13 residues. V and J are TRBV20-1 and TRBJ2-3, with TRBD2 matching 8 bases. The sequencing input was blood. The receptor was isolated from a woman older than 75 in good health. The CDR3 DNA reads TGCAGAGCCTTAGCGGGAAGCACAGATACGCAGTATTTT. Amino acids: CRALAGSTDTQYF.